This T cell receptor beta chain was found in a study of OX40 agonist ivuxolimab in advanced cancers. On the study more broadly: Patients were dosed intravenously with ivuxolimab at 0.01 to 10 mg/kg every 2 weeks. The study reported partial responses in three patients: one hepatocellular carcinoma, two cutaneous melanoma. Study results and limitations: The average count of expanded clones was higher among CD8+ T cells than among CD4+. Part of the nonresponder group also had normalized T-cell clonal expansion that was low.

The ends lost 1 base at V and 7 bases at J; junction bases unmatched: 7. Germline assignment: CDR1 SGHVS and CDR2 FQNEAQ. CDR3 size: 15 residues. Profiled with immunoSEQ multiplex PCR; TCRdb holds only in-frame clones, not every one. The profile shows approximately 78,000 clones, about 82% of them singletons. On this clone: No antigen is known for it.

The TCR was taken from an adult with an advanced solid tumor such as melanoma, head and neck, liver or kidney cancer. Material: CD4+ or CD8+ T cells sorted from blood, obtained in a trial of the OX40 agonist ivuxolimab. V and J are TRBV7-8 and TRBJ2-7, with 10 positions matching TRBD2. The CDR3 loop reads CASSLVPSGRGEQYF. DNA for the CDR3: TGTGCCAGCAGCTTAGTGCCTAGCGGGAGAGGTGAGCAGTACTTC. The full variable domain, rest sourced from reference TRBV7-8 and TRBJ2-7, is GAGVSQSPRYKVAKRGQDVALRCDPISGHVSLFWYQQALGQGPEFLTYFQNEAQLDKSGLPSDRFFAERPEGSVSTLKIQRTQQEDSAVYLCASSLVPSGRGEQYFGPGTRLTVT.